This is a list of T cell receptor beta chains from one sample in a study of OX40 agonist ivuxolimab in advanced cancers. Assay used: immunoSEQ multiplex PCR; TCRdb lists only in-frame clones, some missing. The sample consists of 15,000 to 20,000 clones, 70% to 75% of them appearing once. Sequenced here: CD4+ or CD8+ T cells sorted from blood, sampled in a trial of the OX40 agonist ivuxolimab. The source is an adult with an advanced solid tumor such as melanoma, head and neck, liver or kidney cancer. Both conserved end residues are trimmed from each CDR3.

j_call v_call cdr3_aa
TRBJ2-5 TRBV2 ASSGRPGGSPETQY
TRBJ2-5 TRBV6-5 ASSFSGSQETQY
TRBJ2-1 TRBV10-1 ASSISGSYNEQF
TRBJ1-1 TRBV7-9 ASSHRQGGTEAF
TRBJ1-6 TRBV2 ASSWDRDSPLH
TRBJ1-2 TRBV6-1 ASSEGLGTGNYGYT
TRBJ1-4 TRBV6-5 ASRLTGGRGEKLF
TRBJ1-2 TRBV10-2 ASSGTGSGDGYT
TRBJ2-3 TRBV29-1 SVLGRGGMEQGTDTQY
TRBJ2-1 TRBV7-9 ASSLVREREQF
TRBJ2-5 TRBV27 ASSLSRLGGGGETQY
TRBJ2-1 TRBV27 ASSLSGTSGLYNEQF
TRBJ2-2 TRBV27 ASSLGPGIAGELF
TRBJ2-5 TRBV4-2 ASSQVQGLEGTQY
TRBJ1-1 TRBV30 AWSIVGGTEAF
TRBJ1-2 TRBV7-9 ASSFRSRGQSYGYT
TRBJ1-1 TRBV6-5 ASSYGPGTEAF
TRBJ2-1 TRBV6-4 ASSDSFGLAGLF
TRBJ2-2 TRBV15 ATSMGESHTGELF
TRBJ1-1 TRBV6-5 ASSYSFMNTEAF
TRBJ1-2 TRBV4-3 ASSQETRQGLYT
TRBJ1-2 TRBV5-4 ASSLRQLSNYGYT
TRBJ2-1 TRBV19 ASSPSGSSSYNEQF
TRBJ2-1 TRBV29-1 SVEGGTSGRYYNEQF
TRBJ1-1 TRBV7-8 ASSLGGPNTEAF
TRBJ2-1 TRBV6-4 ASSDSPGGFNEQF
TRBJ1-2 TRBV6-1 ASSEGYT
TRBJ2-7 TRBV10-3 ASGEGYEQY
TRBJ1-2 TRBV5-1 ASSPGSIANYGYT
TRBJ1-3 TRBV7-3 ASTSGDAGNTIY
TRBJ2-7 TRBV27 ASGADIRYEQY
TRBJ1-2 TRBV27 ASSLLGLRNYGYT
TRBJ2-1 TRBV4-1 ASSQAGRANEQF
TRBJ2-7 TRBV5-1 ASSLGDSPYEQY
TRBJ2-1 TRBV19 ASREVGWEEQF
TRBJ2-5 TRBV10-3 AISSAGAKETQY
TRBJ2-1 TRBV7-9 ASSLASTEQF
TRBJ2-5 TRBV7-2 ASSYDPSIFRETQY
TRBJ2-3 TRBV6-5 ASSYSNGITDTQY